This note documents a single T cell receptor beta chain sequence. Its antigen remains unidentified. The unique tags termed UMIs, each holding a 6-nucleotide sample barcode, were added by means of template switching. TCRdb re-called the 5' RACE reads; every CDR3 protein appears as one record, without DNA. The sample has under 200,000 distinct CDR3 sequences. There are 15 residues in the CDR3. Per the germline V gene, CDR1 is SGHTA and CDR2 is FQGNSA. This record belongs to a study of monozygotic twins with inflammatory bowel disease. General study results and limits: The co-twins with IBD showed lower TCRbeta diversity (inverse Simpson) than their healthy siblings.

What was sequenced was blood. The sequence came from a human donor with ulcerative colitis or Crohn's disease, or a healthy co-twin of an affected twin (not recorded which). The J gene is TRBJ2-7, the V gene TRBV7-2; without DNA, the TCRdb call of TRBD1 cannot be checked. The CDR3 spells CASSIGGQGAYEQYF.